A single sample is the source of the 18 T cell receptor beta chains below, sequenced in a study of cytomegalovirus exposure and HLA in healthy donors. TCRdb's copy holds only in-frame clones and misses some; the assay was immunoSEQ multiplex PCR. The sample lists fewer than 130,000 clones, over 75% occurring once. The sample was PBMCs. The origin of the receptors is a woman aged 25 to 39 in good health and CMV-seropositive.

This clone was detected only a few times. The chain employs TRBV9 and TRBJ2-1, with TRBD2 identical over 12 bases. Germline CDR1 SGDLS, CDR2 YYNGEE. The CDR3 has 19 residues. J gave up 3 bases and V 1 base, and 11 bases lay outside the gene matches. The CDR3 region has the DNA TGTGCCAGCAGCGTAACTAGCGGGAGGCCCAGGGTAGGCTACAATGAGCAGTTCTTC. It yields the protein CASSVTSGRPRVGYNEQFF.

CDR3 coding DNA: TGTGCCAGCAGCGAGGCCGCTGGAAACACCATATATTTT. Its translation: CASSEAAGNTIYF. V is TRBV7-6 and J is TRBJ1-3; D ambiguous. Germline values: CDR1 SGHVS, CDR2 FNYEAQ. The CDR3 has 13 residues. Deletions cut 5 bases from V and 2 bases from J, with 7 bases between.

In regard to this clone: Its ends do not fully match the called genes, so a read error is possible. The genes are TRBV5-6 and TRBJ1-1; the match to TRBD1 covers 9 bases. There are 13 residues in the CDR3. Germline V gene lookup returns CDR1 SGHDT and CDR2 YYEEEE. This CDR3 reads CASSQSPGTGPIF. As DNA, the CDR3 is TGTGCCAGCAGCCAATCGCCCGGGACAGGGCCGATATTT.

The rearrangement links TRBV11-2 to TRBJ1-1, with TRBD1 matching 7 bases. Trimming took 7 bases from V and 1 from J; bases not matched to a gene: 15. This CDR3 region has 17 residues. Germline loops: CDR1 SGHAT, CDR2 FQNNGV. The DNA for the CDR3 is TGTGCCAGCATGGACCTGGGGACAGCCTATCAGAACACTGAAGCTTTCTTT. Amino acid sequence: CASMDLGTAYQNTEAFF.

The chain recombines TRBV27 with TRBJ2-7; 11 bases match TRBD1. The trim removed 4 bases at V and 7 bases at J, leaving 9 bases unmatched. The V gene's germline CDR1 is MNHEY and CDR2 SMNVEV (reference sequence). The CDR3 runs 15 residues. The CDR3 spells CASSSGQGAKGEQYF. The CDR3 DNA is TGTGCCAGCAGTTCTGGACAGGGGGCAAAGGGGGAGCAGTACTTC.

This chain uses TRBV11-2 with TRBJ1-4; D possibly corresponds to TRBD1 (5 bases). The germline gives CDR1 SGHAT, CDR2 FQNNGV. This CDR3 contains 16 residues. V lost 1 base and J lost 7, with 16 bases in between. The CDR3 DNA follows: TGTGCCAGCAGCTTAGTGGGGGGGATTCCGGGTGAAAAACTGTTTTTT. Translated, it gives CASSLVGGIPGEKLFF.

The chain couples TRBV2 to TRBJ2-5, with unresolved D. Looked up from germline, CDR1 is SNHLY and CDR2 is FYNNEI. Trimming removed 2 bases from V and 5 bases from J, with 6 bases in between. This CDR3 has 12 amino acids. CDR3 loop: CASSEILETQYF. CDR3 nucleotides: TGTGCCAGCAGTGAAATCCTGGAGACCCAGTACTTC.

The rearrangement joins TRBV27 to TRBJ2-7; possibly TRBD1 for D (7 bases). From germline, CDR1 is MNHEY and CDR2 SMNVEV (reference sequence). Trimming stripped 6 bases from V and 4 bases from J, with 16 bases between. There are 14 residues in the CDR3. In DNA form, the CDR3 reads TGTGCCAGCAGGGGGGGACAGAGAGCTTACGAGCAGTACTTC. This sequence encodes CASRGGQRAYEQYF.

The V call is TRBV9, the J call TRBJ1-2; 7 nucleotides match TRBD1. V lost 2 bases to trimming and J lost 1 base; unmatched junction nucleotides: 5. The length of the CDR3 is 15 residues. The germline V gene has CDR1 SGDLS and CDR2 YYNGEE. CDR3 region: CASSVGDRNNYGYTF. CDR3 nucleotide sequence: TGTGCCAGCAGCGTTGGGGACAGAAATAACTATGGCTACACCTTC.

V and J are TRBV7-3 and TRBJ1-1; D is unresolved. Germline V gene data show CDR1 as SGHTA and CDR2 as FQGTGA. This CDR3 is built from 15 residues. V dropped 2 bases and J dropped 3 bases, with 13 bases sitting between them. In DNA form, the CDR3 reads TGTGCCAGCAGCTTAGGGGAGGGTTTACACACTGAAGCTTTCTTT. Amino acid sequence: CASSLGEGLHTEAFF.

V gene TRBV19 combines with J gene TRBJ1-5, with a possible D match to TRBD1 (5 bases). The CDR3 totals 16 residues. V was cut by 6 bases and J by 1 base, with 16 bases left in between. Germline V gene data show CDR1 as LNHDA and CDR2 as SQIVND (reference sequence). The CDR3 loop reads CASRLSRVPSNQPQHF. Here the CDR3 DNA reads TGTGCCAGTAGACTCTCCAGGGTACCAAGCAATCAGCCCCAGCATTTT.

The chain links TRBV7-9 to TRBJ2-2; TRBD1 matches at 9 bases. J gave up 5 bases and V 6 bases, and 10 bases lay outside the gene matches. Germline loops: CDR1 SEHNR, CDR2 FQNEAQ (reference sequence). The CDR3 contains 16 residues. The CDR3 DNA is TGTGCCAGCAGATTAACAGGGGGCATTAGGACCGGGGAGCTGTTTTTT. Its protein is CASRLTGGIRTGELFF.

The chain recombines TRBV28 with TRBJ2-7; possible D gene TRBD1, 5 bases. Germline V gene data show CDR1 as MDHEN and CDR2 as SYDVKM. The CDR3 sequence is 14 residues long. Trimming stripped 3 bases from V and 5 bases from J, with 14 bases between. The CDR3, as DNA: TGTGCCAGCAGTTTTGAGCAGGGTGTGGACGAGCAGTACTTC. Translated, it gives CASSFEQGVDEQYF.

The rearrangement links TRBV5-1 to TRBJ2-3; D perhaps matches TRBD1 (5 bases). The ends were cut back, 4 bases at V and 5 bases at J, with 14 bases in the middle. The CDR3 runs 14 residues. The germline CDR1 and CDR2 sequences are SGHRS and YFSETQ. CDR3 amino acids: CASSIDSGIDTQYF. CDR3 DNA: TGCGCCAGCAGCATCGACAGTGGGATAGATACGCAGTATTTT.

The gene calls are TRBV7-6 and TRBJ2-1, with 10 bases lining up with TRBD2. The trim removed 3 bases at V and 9 bases at J, leaving 8 bases unmatched. Looked up from germline, CDR1 is SGHVS and CDR2 is FNYEAQ. CDR3 length: 15 residues. CDR3 DNA sequence: TGTGCCAGCAGCTTTTCACTAGCGGGGCCGGGTGAGCAGTTCTTC. This encodes CASSFSLAGPGEQFF.

This clone has only one observation. V gene TRBV9 combines with J gene TRBJ2-2, with D possibly being TRBD1 (5 bases). Germline V gene data show CDR1 as SGDLS and CDR2 as YYNGEE. The V and J ends lost 4 bases and 1 base respectively, with 17 bases between them. This CDR3 spans 17 amino acids. CDR3 sequence (DNA): TGTGCCAGCAGCCCAAGGGTAGGGGAAAGGAACACCGGGGAGCTGTTTTTT. This gives the protein CASSPRVGERNTGELFF.

The rearrangement links TRBV19 to TRBJ2-7; D might be TRBD2 (6 bases). Trimming left V 5 bases short and J 3 bases short, with 14 bases between. CDR3 length equals 14 residues. Germline V gene lookup returns CDR1 LNHDA and CDR2 SQIVND (reference sequence). CDR3: CASSFGSDDYEQYF. DNA of the CDR3: TGTGCCAGTAGTTTCGGGAGCGACGACTACGAGCAGTACTTC.

The J gene is TRBJ1-1, the V gene TRBV5-3, with TRBD1 matching over 9 bases. TRBV5-3 falls under the ORF class, with uncertain function. This CDR3 spans 11 amino acids. The trim removed 4 bases at V and 10 bases at J, leaving 2 bases unmatched. Here the CDR3 DNA reads TGTGCCAGAAGCCCGGGACAGGGAGCTTTCTTT. Translating gives CARSPGQGAFF.